The 4 T cell receptor beta chains listed next were all sequenced from one sample in a study of PD-L1 blockade in urothelial cancer. The protocol was immunoSEQ multiplex PCR, while the TCRdb copy is restricted to in-frame clones and leaves out a portion. The sample shows about 45,000 clones, 85% to 90% of them seen only once. The sample was PBMCs, taken around atezolizumab (anti-PD-L1) treatment. The receptors were gathered from an older woman with urothelial cancer.

The chain links TRBV7-8 to TRBJ1-2; D possibly corresponds to TRBD1 (5 bases). V lost 5 bases and J 0 bases, leaving 22 bases between the germline ends. Germline-derived CDR1 and CDR2 are SGHVS and FQNEAQ. This CDR3 region has 18 residues. The CDR3 DNA is TGTGCCAGCAGCATAACGGGAGGGGACGTTGCTCCTAACTATGGCTACACCTTC. Translation: CASSITGGDVAPNYGYTF. The full variable domain, completed using reference TRBV7-8 and TRBJ1-2, is GAGVSQSPRYKVAKRGQDVALRCDPISGHVSLFWYQQALGQGPEFLTYFQNEAQLDKSGLPSDRFFAERPEGSVSTLKIQRTQQEDSAVYLCASSITGGDVAPNYGYTFGSGTRLTVV.

The V and J genes are TRBV27 and TRBJ2-1; TRBD1 is a possible D gene (5 bases). CDR3 length equals 14 residues. Trimming took 3 bases from V and 12 from J, leaving 18 bases between them. Germline V gene sequence: CDR1 MNHEY, CDR2 SMNVEV (reference sequence). The CDR3 sequence: CASSLGLKLAVQFF. CDR3 coding DNA: TGTGCCAGCAGTTTGGGGCTTAAATTGGCGGTGCAGTTCTTC.

The rearrangement joins TRBV2 to TRBJ1-1; D ambiguous. CDR3 length: 12 residues. The ends were cut back, 5 bases at V and 8 bases at J, with 12 bases in the middle. Germline CDR1 reads SNHLY; CDR2 reads FYNNEI. CDR3 amino acids: CASSYIPGEAFF. CDR3 bases: TGTGCCAGCAGTTACATTCCGGGAGAAGCTTTCTTT.

There are a few counts of this clone. This chain links TRBV9 with TRBJ1-1; D is perhaps TRBD1 (5 bases). This CDR3 region has 12 residues. Germline V lookup: CDR1 SGDLS, CDR2 YYNGEE. V lost 0 bases, J lost 9 bases, and 9 bases lay in between. The CDR3 loop is CASSVGSGKAFF. CDR3 coding DNA: TGTGCCAGCAGCGTAGGATCAGGGAAAGCTTTCTTT.